This entry concerns a single T cell receptor (beta chain). Its antigen is not identified. From the reads, TCRdb called clonotypes with MiXCR, one entry per CDR3 protein. Of approximately 500,000 distinct CDR3 sequences in the sample, approximately 15% were seen once. The data stem from a study of T cell repertoires in cytomegalovirus infection. General study results and limits: The response measured ex vivo was dominated by TCR beta clonotypes (HLA-C-restricted and CMV-specific). People with CMV and the relevant HLA were identified by cumulative public TCR beta family frequency.

The CDR3 sequence is 14 residues long. Trimming cost V 4 bases and J 7 bases; bases outside gene matches: 4. Germline CDR1 KGHDR, CDR2 SFDVKD. Sequenced material: CD8+ T cells from PBMCs. The TCR originated in a human donor in good health (CMV status not recorded). Some clones in this sample may be carry-over from other donors' samples. The chain employs TRBV24-1 and TRBJ2-2; 8 bases map to TRBD1. CDR3 bases: TGTGCCACCAGTGAGCCCGGGACAGGCGGGGAGCTGTTTTTT. This sequence encodes CATSEPGTGGELFF.